Listed below are T cell receptor beta chains from one sample, sequenced in a study of graft-versus-host responses after intestinal transplantation. Produced via immunoSEQ multiplex PCR; TCRdb's table is partial and in-frame only. The sample holds 80,000 to 95,000 clones, roughly 91% seen once. Their recognized antigens are unknown. The sample here was unstimulated CD8+ T cells sorted from spleen or lymph node cells, taken before intestinal transplant. These receptor sequences come from a human donor who received an intestinal transplant. Both conserved end residues are part of each CDR3. The order of the fields is CDR3 DNA, CDR3 protein, J gene, D gene, clone size, V gene. D genes are given only for firm matches. For some rows the clone size is stated as once, few or many, or as a class when expanded; others skip it.

DNA: TGCGCCAGCAGCCAAGATCGGGGGGATGGCTACGAGCAGTACTTC; CDR3: CASSQDRGDGYEQYF; J: TRBJ2-7; D: TRBD2; size: NA; V: TRBV4-3
DNA: TGCGCCAGCAGCTCGGGGACTGGTTCAGGGTACGAGCAGTACTTC; CDR3: CASSSGTGSGYEQYF; J: TRBJ2-7; D: NA; size: NA; V: TRBV5-1
DNA: TGTGCCAGCAGGGAGATAGGGGACTACGAGCAGTACTTC; CDR3: CASREIGDYEQYF; J: TRBJ2-7; D: NA; size: NA; V: TRBV6-1
DNA: TGTGCCAGCTCACCACCGACGCAGGGTTTGGGCTACACCTTC; CDR3: CASSPPTQGLGYTF; J: TRBJ1-2; D: NA; size: NA; V: TRBV18
DNA: TGTGCCAGCAGCGCAGCCGGGGGGGGGACCGATACGCAGTATTTT; CDR3: CASSAAGGGTDTQYF; J: TRBJ2-3; D: TRBD2; size: NA; V: TRBV9
DNA: TGCGCCAGCAGCCAAGGCCCATTCGGGACAGGGACCTACGAGCAGTACTTC; CDR3: CASSQGPFGTGTYEQYF; J: TRBJ2-7; D: TRBD1; size: NA; V: TRBV4-3
DNA: TGTGCCAGCAGCTATGGCAGGGAGGTCAATGAGCAGTTCTTC; CDR3: CASSYGREVNEQFF; J: TRBJ2-1; D: NA; size: NA; V: TRBV11-3
DNA: TGTGCCAGCTCACCACCAGGGCAGGGGGCGTCTGGCTACACCTTC; CDR3: CASSPPGQGASGYTF; J: TRBJ1-2; D: TRBD1; size: NA; V: TRBV18
DNA: TGTGCCAGCAGCTTAGGACTAGCGGGGGGCCCAGGGGCCACCAATGAGCAGTTCTTC; CDR3: CASSLGLAGGPGATNEQFF; J: TRBJ2-1; D: TRBD2; size: NA; V: TRBV7-8
DNA: TGTGCCAGTAGCCCGGCAGGGGACACAGATACGCAGTATTTT; CDR3: CASSPAGDTDTQYF; J: TRBJ2-3; D: NA; size: NA; V: TRBV19
DNA: TGTGCCAGCAGCCAAGGGTCGGGGGGCCTCTACGAGCAGTACTTC; CDR3: CASSQGSGGLYEQYF; J: TRBJ2-7; D: NA; size: once; V: TRBV14
DNA: TGTGCCAGCAGCCAACCGCCAGGTCGCGAGCAGTACTTC; CDR3: CASSQPPGREQYF; J: TRBJ2-7; D: NA; size: NA; V: TRBV5-5
DNA: TGTGCCAGCAGCTTAACACGAGGCAGTTCCTACGAGCAGTACTTC; CDR3: CASSLTRGSSYEQYF; J: TRBJ2-7; D: NA; size: once; V: TRBV11-2
DNA: TGTGCCACCAGCGTTACACAGGGAACTTCGAACACCGGGGAGCTGTTTTTT; CDR3: CATSVTQGTSNTGELFF; J: TRBJ2-2; D: NA; size: NA; V: TRBV15
DNA: TGTGCCAGCAGCTTGTTATGGGGGGGCGTTGATGGCTACACCTTC; CDR3: CASSLLWGGVDGYTF; J: TRBJ1-2; D: NA; size: NA; V: TRBV5-6
DNA: TGTGCCTGGAGTGTACTCGGCACTGAAGCTTTCTTT; CDR3: CAWSVLGTEAFF; J: TRBJ1-1; D: NA; size: NA; V: TRBV30
DNA: TGTGCCAGTAGTATGGGGACAGGGCCCTACGAGCGGTACTTC; CDR3: CASSMGTGPYERYF; J: TRBJ2-7; D: TRBD1; size: NA; V: TRBV19